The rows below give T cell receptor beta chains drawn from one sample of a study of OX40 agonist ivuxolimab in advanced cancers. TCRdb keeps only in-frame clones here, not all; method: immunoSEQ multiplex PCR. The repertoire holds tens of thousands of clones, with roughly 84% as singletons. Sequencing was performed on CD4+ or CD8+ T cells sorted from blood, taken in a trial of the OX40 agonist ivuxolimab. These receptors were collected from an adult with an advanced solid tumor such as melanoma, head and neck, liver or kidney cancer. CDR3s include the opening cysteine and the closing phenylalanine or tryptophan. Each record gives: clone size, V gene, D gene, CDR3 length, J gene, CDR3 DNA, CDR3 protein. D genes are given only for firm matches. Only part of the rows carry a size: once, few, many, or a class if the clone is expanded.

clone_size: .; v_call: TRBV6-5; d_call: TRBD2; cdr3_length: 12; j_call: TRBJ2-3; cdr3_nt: TGTGCCAGCAGTTCTGTTAGCGGGAGAAGGGATTTT; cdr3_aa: CASSSVSGRRDF
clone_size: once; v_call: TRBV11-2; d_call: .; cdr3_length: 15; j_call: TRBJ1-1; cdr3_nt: TGTGCCAGCAGGGGGTGGGCGGCTATGAACACTGAAGCTTTCTTT; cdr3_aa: CASRGWAAMNTEAFF
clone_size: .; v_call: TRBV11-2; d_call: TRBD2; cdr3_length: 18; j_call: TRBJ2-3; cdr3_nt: TGTGCCAGCAGCTTAGAAGAACTAGCGGGGGAGGAAACAGATACGCAGTATTTT; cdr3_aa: CASSLEELAGEETDTQYF
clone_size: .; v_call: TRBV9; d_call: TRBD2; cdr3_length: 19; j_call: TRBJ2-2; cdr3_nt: TGTGCCAGCAGCGTAGCTTGTAAGATACTAGCGGGAGGGACCGGGGAGCTGTTTTTT; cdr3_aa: CASSVACKILAGGTGELFF
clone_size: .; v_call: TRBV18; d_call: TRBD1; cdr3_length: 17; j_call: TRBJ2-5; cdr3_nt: TGTGCCAGCTCACCCTACAGGGGGCCTTATCAAAGGGAGACCCAGTACTTC; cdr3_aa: CASSPYRGPYQRETQYF
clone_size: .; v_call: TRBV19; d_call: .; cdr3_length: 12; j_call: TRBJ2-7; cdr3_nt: TGTGCCAGTAGTTCCGACCCGGGGGAGCAGTACTTC; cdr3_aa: CASSSDPGEQYF
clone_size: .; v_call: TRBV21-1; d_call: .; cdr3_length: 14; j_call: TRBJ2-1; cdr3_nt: TGTGCCAGCGCTTTTAGCGGGGGTGTCTATGAGCAGTTCTTC; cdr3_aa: CASAFSGGVYEQFF
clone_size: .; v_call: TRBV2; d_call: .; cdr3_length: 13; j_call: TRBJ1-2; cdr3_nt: TGTGCCAGCAGTGAAGGAGGGAACTATGGCTACACCTTC; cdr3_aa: CASSEGGNYGYTF
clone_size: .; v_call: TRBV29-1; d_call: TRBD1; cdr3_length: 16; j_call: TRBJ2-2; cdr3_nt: TGCAGCGTTGGTGCCACAGGGGGCGCGGACACCGGGGAGCTGTTTTTT; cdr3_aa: CSVGATGGADTGELFF
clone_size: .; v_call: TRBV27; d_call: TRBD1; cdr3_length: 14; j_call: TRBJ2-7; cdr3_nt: TGTGCCAGCAGTCTCTTTGTGACAGGGTACGAGCAGTACTTC; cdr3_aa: CASSLFVTGYEQYF
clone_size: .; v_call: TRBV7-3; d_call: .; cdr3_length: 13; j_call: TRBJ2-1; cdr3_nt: TGTGCCAGCAGCTTAAAGCCCTACAATGAGCAGTTCTTC; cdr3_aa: CASSLKPYNEQFF
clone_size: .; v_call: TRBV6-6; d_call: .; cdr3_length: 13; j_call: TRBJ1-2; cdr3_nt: TGTGCCAGCAGTTACTCCGGGGGAGATGGCTACACCTTC; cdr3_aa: CASSYSGGDGYTF
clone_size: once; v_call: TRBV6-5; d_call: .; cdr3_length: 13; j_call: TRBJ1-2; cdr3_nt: TGTGCCAGCAGTTACTTTCAGGGCCTGGGCTACACCTTC; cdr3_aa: CASSYFQGLGYTF
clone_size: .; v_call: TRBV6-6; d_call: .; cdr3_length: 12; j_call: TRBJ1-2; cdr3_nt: TGTGCCAGCAGTTACTTGGTGTATGGCTACACCTTC; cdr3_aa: CASSYLVYGYTF
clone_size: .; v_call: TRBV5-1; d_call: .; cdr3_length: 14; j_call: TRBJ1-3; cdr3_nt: TGCGCCAGCAGCCCATCAGGGGTAGGAAACACCATATATTTT; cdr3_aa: CASSPSGVGNTIYF
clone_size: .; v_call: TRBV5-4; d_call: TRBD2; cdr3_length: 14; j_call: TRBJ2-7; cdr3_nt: TGTGCCAGCAGCAAAGGGACTAAGTTCTACGAGCAGTACTTC; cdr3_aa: CASSKGTKFYEQYF
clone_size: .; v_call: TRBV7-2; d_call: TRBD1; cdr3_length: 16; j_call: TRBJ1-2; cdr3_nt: TGTGCCAGCAGCTTAGCGCCCGGGACAGGGACGCGTGGCTACACCTTC; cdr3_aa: CASSLAPGTGTRGYTF
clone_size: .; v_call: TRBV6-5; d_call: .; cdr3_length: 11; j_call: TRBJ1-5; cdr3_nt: TGTGCCAGCAGTCCGGATGACCCCAAGCATTTT; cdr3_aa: CASSPDDPKHF
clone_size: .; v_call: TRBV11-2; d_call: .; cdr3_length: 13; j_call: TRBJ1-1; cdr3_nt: TGTGCCAGCAGCTTAGACAGTAACACTGAAGCTTTCTTT; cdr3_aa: CASSLDSNTEAFF
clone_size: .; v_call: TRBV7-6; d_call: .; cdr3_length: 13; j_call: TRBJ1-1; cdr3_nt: TGTGCCAGCAGCTTCGGGCTGAACACTGAAGCTTTCTTT; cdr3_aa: CASSFGLNTEAFF
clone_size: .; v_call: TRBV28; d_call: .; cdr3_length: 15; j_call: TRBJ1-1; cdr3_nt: TGTGCCAGCAGTTTAGGTGGGGGGTACGGCACTGAAGCTTTCTTT; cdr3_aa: CASSLGGGYGTEAFF
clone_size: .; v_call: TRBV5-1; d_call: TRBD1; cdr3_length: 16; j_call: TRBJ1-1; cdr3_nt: TGCGCCAGCAGCTTTAATCCCGGGACAGCGAACACTGAAGCTTTCTTT; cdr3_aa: CASSFNPGTANTEAFF
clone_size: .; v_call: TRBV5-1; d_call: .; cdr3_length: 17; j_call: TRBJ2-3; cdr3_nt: TGCGCCAGCAGCTTGGGTATCGGGGGCCGAATTAAAGATACGCAGTATTTT; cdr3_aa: CASSLGIGGRIKDTQYF
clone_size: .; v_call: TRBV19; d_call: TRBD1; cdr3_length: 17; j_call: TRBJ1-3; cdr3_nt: TGTGCCAGTAGTATAGTAGGGGGCCCTTACTCTGGAAACACCATATATTTT; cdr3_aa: CASSIVGGPYSGNTIYF
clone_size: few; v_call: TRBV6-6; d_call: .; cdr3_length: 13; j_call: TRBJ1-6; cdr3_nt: TGTGCCAGCTGTGACAGCTCCGGATCACCCCTCCACTTT; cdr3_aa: CASCDSSGSPLHF
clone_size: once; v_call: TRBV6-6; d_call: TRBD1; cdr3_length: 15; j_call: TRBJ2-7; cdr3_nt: TGTGCCAGCAGTTACGGCGGGACAGGGCCTCACGAGCAGTACTTC; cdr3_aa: CASSYGGTGPHEQYF
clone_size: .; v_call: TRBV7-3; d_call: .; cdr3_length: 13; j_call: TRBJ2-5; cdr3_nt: TGTGCCAGCAGCTTAATGTCCCAAGAGACCCAGTACTTC; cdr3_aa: CASSLMSQETQYF
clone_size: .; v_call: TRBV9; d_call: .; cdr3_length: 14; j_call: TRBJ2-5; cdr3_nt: TGTGCCAGCAGCCTAGGACAGCTCCAAGAGACCCAGTACTTC; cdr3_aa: CASSLGQLQETQYF
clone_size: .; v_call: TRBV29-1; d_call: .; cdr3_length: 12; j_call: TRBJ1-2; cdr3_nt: TGCAGCGTTGAAAGCGGTCTCTATGGCTACACCTTC; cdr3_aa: CSVESGLYGYTF
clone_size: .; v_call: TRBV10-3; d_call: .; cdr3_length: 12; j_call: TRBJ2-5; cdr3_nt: TGTGCCATCAGTGAACCCCAAGAGACCCAGTACTTC; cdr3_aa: CAISEPQETQYF
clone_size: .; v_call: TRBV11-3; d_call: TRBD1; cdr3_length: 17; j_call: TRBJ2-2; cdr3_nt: TGTGCCAGCAGCTTCGCCACCGGGACAGGGCGGACCGGGGAGCTGTTTTTT; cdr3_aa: CASSFATGTGRTGELFF
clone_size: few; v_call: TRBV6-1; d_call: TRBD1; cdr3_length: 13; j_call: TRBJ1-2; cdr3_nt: TGTGCCAGCAGTGGGACAGGGCCCTATGGCTACACCTTC; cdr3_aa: CASSGTGPYGYTF
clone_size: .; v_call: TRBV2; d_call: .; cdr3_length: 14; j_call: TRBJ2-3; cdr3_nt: TGTGCCAGCATCTGGGGGGACCCCACAGATACGCAGTATTTT; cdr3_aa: CASIWGDPTDTQYF
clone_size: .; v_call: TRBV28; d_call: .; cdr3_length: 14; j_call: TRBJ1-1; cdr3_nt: TGTGCCAGCAGTCGGGGCAGGGAAAGATCTGAAGCTTTCTTT; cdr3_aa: CASSRGRERSEAFF
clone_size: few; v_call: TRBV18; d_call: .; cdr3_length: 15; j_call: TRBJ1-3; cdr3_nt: TGTGCCAGCTCACCTATGGACCGCACCAGAAACACCATATATTTT; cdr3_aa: CASSPMDRTRNTIYF
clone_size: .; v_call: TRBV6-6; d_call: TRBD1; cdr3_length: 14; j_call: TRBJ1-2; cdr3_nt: TGTGCCAGCAGTTACACAGGGGAATCCTATGGCTACACCTTC; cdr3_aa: CASSYTGESYGYTF
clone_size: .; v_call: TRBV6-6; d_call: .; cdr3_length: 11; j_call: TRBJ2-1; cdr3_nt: TGTGCCAGCAGATTGTCGGATGAGCAGTTCTTC; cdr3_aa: CASRLSDEQFF
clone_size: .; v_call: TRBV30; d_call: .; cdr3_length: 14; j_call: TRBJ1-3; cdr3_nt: TGTGCCTGGAGGGGACCAGGAACTGGAAACACCATATATTTT; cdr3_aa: CAWRGPGTGNTIYF
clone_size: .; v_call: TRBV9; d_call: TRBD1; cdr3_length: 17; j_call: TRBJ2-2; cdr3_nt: TGTGCCAGCAGCGTAAGAGGACAGGGATCGAACACCGGGGAGCTGTTTTTT; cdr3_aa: CASSVRGQGSNTGELFF
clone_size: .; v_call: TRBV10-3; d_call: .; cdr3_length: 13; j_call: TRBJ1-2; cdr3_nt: TGTGCCATCACCCCAGGGATGAACTATGGCTACACCTTC; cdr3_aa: CAITPGMNYGYTF
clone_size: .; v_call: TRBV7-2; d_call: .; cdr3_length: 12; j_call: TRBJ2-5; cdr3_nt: TGTGCCAGCAGCCCGAGCCCCCAGACCCAGTACTTC; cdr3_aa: CASSPSPQTQYF
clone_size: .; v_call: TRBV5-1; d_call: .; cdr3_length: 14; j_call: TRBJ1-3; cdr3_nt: TGCGCCAGCAGCGACAGCGTCTCTGGAAACACCATATATTTT; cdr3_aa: CASSDSVSGNTIYF
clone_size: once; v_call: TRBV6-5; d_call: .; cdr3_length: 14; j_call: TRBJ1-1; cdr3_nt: TGTGCCAGCAAGTTAAACGGAGGGAATACTGAAGCTTTCTTT; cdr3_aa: CASKLNGGNTEAFF
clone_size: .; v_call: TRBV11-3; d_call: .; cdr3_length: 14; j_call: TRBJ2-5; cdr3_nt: TGTGCCAGCAGCACGGGACTGAATCAAGAGACCCAGTACTTC; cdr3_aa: CASSTGLNQETQYF
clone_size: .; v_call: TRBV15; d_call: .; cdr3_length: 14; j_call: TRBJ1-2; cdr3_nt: TGTGCCACCAGCAGAGATCGTTGGGACTATGGCTACACCTTC; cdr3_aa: CATSRDRWDYGYTF
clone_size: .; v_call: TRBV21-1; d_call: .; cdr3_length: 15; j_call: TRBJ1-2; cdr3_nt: TGTGCCAGCAGCGGAACGGACAGGGAAGACTATGGCTACACCTTC; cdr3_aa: CASSGTDREDYGYTF
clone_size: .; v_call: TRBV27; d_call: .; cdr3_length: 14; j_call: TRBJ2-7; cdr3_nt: TGTGCCAGCAGTTTGAGGAAGGGGGCCTACGAGCAGTACTTC; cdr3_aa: CASSLRKGAYEQYF
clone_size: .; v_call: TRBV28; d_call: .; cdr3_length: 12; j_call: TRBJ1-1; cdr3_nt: TGTGCCAGCAGGGGGGGGGTCACTGAAGCTTTCTTT; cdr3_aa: CASRGGVTEAFF
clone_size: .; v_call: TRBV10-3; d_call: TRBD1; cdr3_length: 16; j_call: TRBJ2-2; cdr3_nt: TGTGCCATCAGTGATCGGGACAGGACTAACACCGGGGAGCTGTTTTTT; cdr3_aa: CAISDRDRTNTGELFF
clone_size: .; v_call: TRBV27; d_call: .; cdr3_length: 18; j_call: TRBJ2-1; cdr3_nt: TGTGCCAGCAGTTTATTTTCTAGCGGAGGGGGCTCCTACAATGAGCAGTTCTTC; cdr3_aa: CASSLFSSGGGSYNEQFF
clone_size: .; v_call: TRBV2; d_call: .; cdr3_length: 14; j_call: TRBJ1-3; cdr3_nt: TGTGCCAGCAGTGGTACGAGGTATGGGCACACCATATATTTT; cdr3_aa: CASSGTRYGHTIYF
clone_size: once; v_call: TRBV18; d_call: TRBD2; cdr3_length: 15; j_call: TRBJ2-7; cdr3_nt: TGTGCCAGCTCACCAGGGAGGGGTAAGAACTACGAGCAGTACTTC; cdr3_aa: CASSPGRGKNYEQYF
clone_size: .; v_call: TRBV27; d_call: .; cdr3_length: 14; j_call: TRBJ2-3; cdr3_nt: TGTGCCAGCAGCCCCCTCCGTGGCACAGATACGCAGTATTTT; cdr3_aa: CASSPLRGTDTQYF
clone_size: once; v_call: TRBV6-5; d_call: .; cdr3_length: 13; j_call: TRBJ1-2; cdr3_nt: TGTGCCAGCAGTTACTCCAGAAGCGTTGGCTACACCTTC; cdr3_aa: CASSYSRSVGYTF
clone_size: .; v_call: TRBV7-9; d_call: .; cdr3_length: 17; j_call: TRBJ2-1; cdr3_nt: TGTGCCAGCAGCTCCCGACTCGGGGGTCTATTCTACAATGAGCAGTTCTTC; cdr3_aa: CASSSRLGGLFYNEQFF
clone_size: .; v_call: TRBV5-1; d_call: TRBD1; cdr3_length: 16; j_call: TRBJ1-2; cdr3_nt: TGCGCCAGCAGCCCGAGGACAGGGGGCGCAAGTTATGGCTACACCTTC; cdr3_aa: CASSPRTGGASYGYTF
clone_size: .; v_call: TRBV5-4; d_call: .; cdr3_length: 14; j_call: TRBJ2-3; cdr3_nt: TGTGCCAGCAGACCCAGTAGGAGGACAGATACGCAGTATTTT; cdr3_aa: CASRPSRRTDTQYF
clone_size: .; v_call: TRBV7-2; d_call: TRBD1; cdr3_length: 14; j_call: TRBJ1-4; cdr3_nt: TGTGCCAGCAGCCCAGGACAGGGACCGTCGAAACTGTTTTTT; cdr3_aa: CASSPGQGPSKLFF